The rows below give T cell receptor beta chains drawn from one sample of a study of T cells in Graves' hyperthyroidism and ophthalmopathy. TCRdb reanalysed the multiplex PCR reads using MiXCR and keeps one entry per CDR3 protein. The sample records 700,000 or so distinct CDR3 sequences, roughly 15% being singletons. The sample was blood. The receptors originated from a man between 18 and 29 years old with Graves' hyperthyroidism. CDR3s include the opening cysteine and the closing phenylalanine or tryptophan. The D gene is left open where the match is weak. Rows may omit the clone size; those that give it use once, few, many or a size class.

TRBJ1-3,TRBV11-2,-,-,CASSPEGSLVNTIYF,TGTGCCAGCAGCCCAGAGGGGAGCCTGGTGAACACCATATATTTT
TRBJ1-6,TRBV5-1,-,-,CASSLEAGNSPLHF,TGCGCCAGCAGCTTGGAGGCAGGGAATTCACCCCTCCACTTT
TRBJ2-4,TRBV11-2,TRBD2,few,CACSPGLAGIAKNIQYF,TGTGCCTGCAGCCCGGGACTAGCGGGTATAGCCAAAAACATTCAGTACTTC
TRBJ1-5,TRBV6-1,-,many,CASSEVRPQHF,TGTGCCAGCAGTGAAGTTCGGCCCCAGCATTTT
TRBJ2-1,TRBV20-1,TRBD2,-,CSARDSGRRSSYNEQFF,TGCAGTGCTAGAGATAGCGGGAGGAGGAGCTCCTACAATGAGCAGTTCTTC
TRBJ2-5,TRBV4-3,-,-,CASSQDQGLHPGTQYF,TGCGCCAGCAGCCAAGATCAGGGCCTACACCCAGGGACCCAGTACTTC
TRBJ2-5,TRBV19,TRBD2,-,CACSPRLAGVETQYF,TGTGCCTGTAGTCCGCGGCTAGCGGGAGTCGAGACCCAGTACTTC
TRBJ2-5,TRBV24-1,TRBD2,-,CATSGRLAGAETQYF,TGTGCCACCAGTGGGCGACTAGCGGGGGCAGAGACCCAGTACTTC
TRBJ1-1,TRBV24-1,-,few,CATSDTENTEAFF,TGTGCCACCAGTGATACAGAAAACACTGAAGCTTTCTTT
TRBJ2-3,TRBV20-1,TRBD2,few,CSARSASGRTDTQYF,TGCAGTGCTAGATCGGCTAGCGGGAGGACAGATACGCAGTATTTT
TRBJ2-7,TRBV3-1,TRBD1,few,CASSQVLSVGQGNDEQYF,TGTGCCAGCAGCCAAGTATTAAGTGTCGGACAGGGGAACGACGAGCAGTACTTC
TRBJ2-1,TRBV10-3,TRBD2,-,CAISLWGTSDSYNEQFF,TGTGCCATCAGCTTGTGGGGGACTAGCGACTCCTACAATGAGCAGTTCTTC
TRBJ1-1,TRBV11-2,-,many,CASSLDAYIEAFF,TGTGCCAGCAGCTTAGACGCGTACATCGAAGCTTTCTTT